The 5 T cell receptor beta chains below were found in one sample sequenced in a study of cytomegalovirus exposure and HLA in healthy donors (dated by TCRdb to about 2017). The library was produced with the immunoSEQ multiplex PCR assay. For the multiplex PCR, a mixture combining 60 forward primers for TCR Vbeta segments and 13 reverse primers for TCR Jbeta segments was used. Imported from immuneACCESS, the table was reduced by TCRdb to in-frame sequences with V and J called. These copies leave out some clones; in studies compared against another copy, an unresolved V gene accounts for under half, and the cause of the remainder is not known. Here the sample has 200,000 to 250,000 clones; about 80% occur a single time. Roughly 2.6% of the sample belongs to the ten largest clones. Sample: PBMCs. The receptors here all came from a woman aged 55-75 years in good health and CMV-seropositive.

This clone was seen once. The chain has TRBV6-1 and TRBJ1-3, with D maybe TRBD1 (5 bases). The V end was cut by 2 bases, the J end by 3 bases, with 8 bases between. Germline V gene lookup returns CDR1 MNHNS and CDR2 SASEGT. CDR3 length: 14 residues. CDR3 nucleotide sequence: TGTGCCAGCAGTGAATCAGGGTTTGGAAACACCATATATTTT. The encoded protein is CASSESGFGNTIYF.

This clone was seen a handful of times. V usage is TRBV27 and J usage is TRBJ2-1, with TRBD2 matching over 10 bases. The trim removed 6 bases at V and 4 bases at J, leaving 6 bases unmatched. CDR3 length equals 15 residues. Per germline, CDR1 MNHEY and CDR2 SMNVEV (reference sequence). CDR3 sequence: CASSELAGIYNEQFF. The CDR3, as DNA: TGTGCCAGCAGCGAACTAGCGGGGATTTACAATGAGCAGTTCTTC.

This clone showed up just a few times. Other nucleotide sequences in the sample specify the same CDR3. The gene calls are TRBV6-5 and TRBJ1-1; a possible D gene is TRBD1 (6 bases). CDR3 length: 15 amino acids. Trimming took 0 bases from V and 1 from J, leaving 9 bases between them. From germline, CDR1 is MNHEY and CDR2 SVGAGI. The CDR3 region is CASSYSGTSNTEAFF. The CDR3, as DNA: TGTGCCAGCAGTTACTCCGGGACATCGAACACTGAAGCTTTCTTT.

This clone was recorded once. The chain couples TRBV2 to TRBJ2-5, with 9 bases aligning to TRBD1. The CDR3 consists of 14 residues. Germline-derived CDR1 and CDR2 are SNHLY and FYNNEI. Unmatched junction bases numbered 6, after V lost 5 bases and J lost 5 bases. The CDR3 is CASSSDRGYETQYF. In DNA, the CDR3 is TGTGCCAGCAGTAGTGACAGGGGGTATGAGACCCAGTACTTC.

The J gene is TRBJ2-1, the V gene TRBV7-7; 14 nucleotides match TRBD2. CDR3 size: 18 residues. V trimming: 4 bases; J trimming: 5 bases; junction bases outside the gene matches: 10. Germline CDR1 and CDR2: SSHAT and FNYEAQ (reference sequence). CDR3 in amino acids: CASSSSGTSGSRHNEQFF. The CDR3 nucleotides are TGTGCCAGCAGCTCAAGCGGGACTAGCGGGAGTAGACACAATGAGCAGTTCTTC.